A selection of T cell receptor beta chains follows, all from one sample in a study of blood T cell repertoires in COVID-19. Clones were read by immunoSEQ multiplex PCR, and TCRdb kept only the in-frame ones, dropping some. The data show 250,000 to 300,000 clones, less than 90% seen once. Sample: peripheral blood. All receptors come from a woman aged 30 to 39 with COVID-19, enrolled during active disease. Both conserved end residues are part of each CDR3. D genes are given only for firm matches.

d_call	v_call	j_call	cdr3_aa
.	TRBV24-1	TRBJ2-5	CATSDSNRETQYF
.	TRBV20-1	TRBJ2-7	CSASLRDEQYF
.	TRBV6-6	TRBJ1-2	CASSYEQGNYGYTF
TRBD1	TRBV5-6	TRBJ2-6	CASSLVARGLVGANVLTF
TRBD1	TRBV7-9	TRBJ1-6	CASSLGQGVDSPLHF
.	TRBV9	TRBJ2-7	CASSVESSEGYEQYF
TRBD2	TRBV5-1	TRBJ2-5	CASSRISGGSWYETQYF
.	TRBV5-5	TRBJ1-1	CASSLETTGSAFF
TRBD1	TRBV4-2	TRBJ1-6	CASSQRGGARTGSNSPLHF
.	TRBV19	TRBJ1-1	CASREGGYTEAFF
TRBD2	TRBV7-8	TRBJ2-1	CASSFNGGDYNEQFF
.	TRBV3-1/TRBV3-2	TRBJ2-7	CASSQVRNLAYEQYF
TRBD2	TRBV27	TRBJ2-7	CASMTSGASGRSSYEQYF
TRBD1	TRBV7-8	TRBJ2-7	CASSLPGQGPYEQYF
.	TRBV5-1	TRBJ2-5	CASRQLYREGGETQYF
.	TRBV7-8	TRBJ2-5	CASSLAEGIRGTQYF
.	TRBV27	TRBJ2-7	CASSPLSSYEQYF
TRBD1	TRBV10-1	TRBJ1-1	CASSLGQGSEAFF